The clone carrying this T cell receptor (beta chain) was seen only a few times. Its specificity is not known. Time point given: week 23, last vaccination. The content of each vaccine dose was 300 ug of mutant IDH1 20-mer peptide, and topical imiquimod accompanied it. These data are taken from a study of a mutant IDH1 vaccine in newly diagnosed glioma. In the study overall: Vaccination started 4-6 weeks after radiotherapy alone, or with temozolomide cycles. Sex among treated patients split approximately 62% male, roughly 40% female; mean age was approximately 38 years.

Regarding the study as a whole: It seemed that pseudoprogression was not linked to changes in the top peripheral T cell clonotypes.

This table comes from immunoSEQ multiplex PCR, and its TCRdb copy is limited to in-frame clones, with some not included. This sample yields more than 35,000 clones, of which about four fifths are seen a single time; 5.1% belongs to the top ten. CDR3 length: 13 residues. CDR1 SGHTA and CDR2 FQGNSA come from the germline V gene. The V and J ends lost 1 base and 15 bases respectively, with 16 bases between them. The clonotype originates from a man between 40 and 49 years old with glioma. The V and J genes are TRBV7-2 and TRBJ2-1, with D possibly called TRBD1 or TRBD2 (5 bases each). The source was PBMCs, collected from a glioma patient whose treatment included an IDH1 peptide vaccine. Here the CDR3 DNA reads TGTGCCAGCAGCTTAGAGGTCGGGGCGGAGACGTTCTTC. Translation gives CASSLEVGAETFF. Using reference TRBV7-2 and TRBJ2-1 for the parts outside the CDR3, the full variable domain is GAGVSQSPSNKVTEKGKDVELRCDPISGHTALYWYRQSLGQGLEFLIYFQGNSAPDKSGLPSDRFSAERTGGSVSTLTIQRTQQEDSAVYLCASSLEVGAETFFGPGTRLTVL.